Many counts were recorded for the clone carrying this TCR beta chain. TCRdb reprocessed the 5' RACE reads with MiXCR, giving one entry per CDR3 protein. Of 600,000 to 700,000 distinct CDR3 sequences in the sample, 20% to 25% were seen once. This entry comes from a study of identical twins. Germline values: CDR1 MNHEY, CDR2 SVGAGI. The CDR3 is made up of 15 amino acids. With 2 bases removed from V and 6 bases from J, the gap between germline ends came to 11 bases. The sample also formed part of further work on T cells expressing NK-cell markers. As reported in that work: Researchers report these clonotypes also headed the CD3+CD56-NKG2C+ fraction in a handful of donors.

The sample was PBMCs. This receptor was identified in a woman under 30 in good health. The chain joins TRBV6-5 to TRBJ1-6; tentative D call: TRBD1 (5 bases). DNA of the CDR3: TGTGCCAGCAGTTACCAGGGACGGTTTAATTCACCCCTCCACTTT. Translation: CASSYQGRFNSPLHF.